This T cell receptor (beta chain) was observed in a study of cytomegalovirus exposure and HLA in healthy donors. The CDR3 runs 18 residues. Trimming removed 1 base at V and 7 bases at J, with 26 bases between. The germline CDR1 and CDR2 sequences are MGHRA and YSYEKL. About this clone itself: The target antigen is unknown.

Data came from immunoSEQ multiplex PCR; TCRdb stores just in-frame clones and leaves some out. The table includes 100,000 to 150,000 clones, roughly nine tenths detected once. Findings of the study overall: The study designated over 150 TCR beta chains cytomegalovirus-associated. Per published reports, the classifier diagnosed cytomegalovirus status with high specificity and sensitivity.

The specimen was PBMCs. The chain employs TRBV4-1 and TRBJ2-7; a weak D match, TRBD2 (6 bases). This sequence was found in a woman aged 18-29 years in good health and CMV-seronegative. CDR3 DNA: TGCGCCAGCAGCCAAGGTCGACTGGAGGGATACCGGATGGGGGAGCAGTACTTC. This translates into CASSQGRLEGYRMGEQYF.